This T cell receptor (beta chain) is from a study of metastatic and nonmetastatic thyroid tumors (TCRdb year 2020). With respect to the entire study: The researchers compared repertoires between peripheral blood samples and tumor or nodule tissue samples from patients with malignant or benign thyroid disease.

This clone was observed at least ten times. There is no known antigen for this receptor. No much larger clone is present one base from it, and per-base qualities are unavailable. Beyond this particular receptor, the publication reports: In both blood and tumor samples, TCR beta diversity was reported to be significantly higher in malignant tumors than in benign nodules.

None of the patients had been given any treatment before thyroid surgery. Using T-cell receptor beta sequencing, the researchers looked back retrospectively at clinical samples from patients, gathered between about 2012 and 2018. Library creation used PCR. The reads were generated on an Illumina HiSeq 4000. High-throughput sequencing was used to profile the TCR beta-chain CDR3 region of each patient. For the original study's pipeline: Drawing on CDR3 differences between clinicopathological groups, the researchers built a classifier meant to tell apart patients with distant-metastatic papillary thyroid cancer. To measure repertoire diversity the researchers used the Shannon index, while the Morisita-Horn index served to gauge how similar the tumor and blood repertoires were. TCRdb applied fastp at Q25 and MiXCR to the public reads, then kept only in-frame beta chains. Clone size and V and J calls follow TCRdb, not the original study. For this sample there are some 30,000 clones; under 30% appear just once. The top ten hold about 29% of the sample.

Sample: blood. The source is a female donor with papillary thyroid cancer or a benign thyroid nodule (not recorded which). Some clones in this sample may be carry-over from other donors' samples.

The DNA sequence is given as TGCGCCAGCAGCGAAGGTCTCCTGGGAAACACCATATATTTT. Translated, this gives CASSEGLLGNTIYF. Recombination joined TRBV10-2 with TRBJ1-3, with the D gene uncertain. Between the V and J ends, shortened by 6 bases and 4 bases respectively, the junction contains 13 bases. CDR1 and CDR2, looked up from the germline V gene, are WSHSY and SAAADI. CDR3 length: 14 amino acids, cysteine to phenylalanine. Here the CDR3 DNA is all that survives: 42 bases in frame from base 1.